This T cell receptor (beta chain) was profiled in a study of cytomegalovirus exposure and HLA in healthy donors. This clone was observed a handful of times. V gave up 8 bases and J gave up 1 base, with 11 bases separating them. This CDR3 spans 13 amino acids. The germline V gene encodes CDR1 SGHNT and CDR2 YENEEA. It was with 60 Vbeta and 13 Jbeta primers that the PCR ran. Produced via immunoSEQ multiplex PCR; TCRdb's table is partial and in-frame only. The sample contains around 200,000 clones, under 80% of which appear only once. The TCR originated in a young man in good health and CMV-seropositive. The specimen was PBMCs. The V call is TRBV11-3, the J call TRBJ1-1, with D possibly being TRBD1 (6 bases). CDR3 region: CASAPDRNTEAFF. The CDR3 DNA reads as TGTGCCAGCGCCCCGGACAGGAACACTGAAGCTTTCTTT.